This passage covers 8 T cell receptor beta chains from one sample sequenced in a study of regulatory T cells in long-lasting Graves disease. Both iRepertoire HTBI primers and Arm-PCR of CDR3 regions were used to build the TCR beta libraries. MiXCR, applied by TCRdb to the multiplex PCR reads, yields one record per CDR3 protein. This repertoire shows 400,000 to 500,000 distinct CDR3 sequences, about a fifth found once; its top ten account for 7% to 9%. Time point denoted: persistent/refractory GD, antithyroid drugs over 5 years with positive TRAb. There was RNA extracted from PBMCs, and the TCR library was made from it. Sequencing was performed on peripheral blood mononuclear cells (PBMCs), taken when the disease was refractory, from a patient treated with antithyroid drugs. These receptors all stem from a female donor with Graves disease.

V gene TRBV24-1 combines with J gene TRBJ1-1; D not certain. The germline gives CDR1 KGHDR, CDR2 SFDVKD. CDR3 length: 13 amino acids. V lost 2 bases, J lost 4 bases, and 7 bases lay in between. CDR3 sequence reads: CATSDSGSTEAFF. The CDR3 coding sequence is TGTGCCACCAGTGATTCGGGATCCACTGAAGCTTTCTTT.

This clonotype showed up many times. The CDR3 loop is CASSFTSGRAVETQYF. CDR3 nucleotide sequence: TGTGCCAGCAGTTTTACTAGCGGGAGGGCCGTGGAGACCCAGTACTTC. The chain couples TRBV12-3 or TRBV12-4 to TRBJ2-5; 13 positions match TRBD2. This CDR3 contains 16 residues. The V and J ends lost 3 bases and 5 bases, in that order; junction bases with no gene match: 6.

This clonotype has more than one count but fewer than ten. The chain uses TRBV6-1 and TRBJ2-7, with unresolved D. Germline V gene data show CDR1 as MNHNS and CDR2 as SASEGT. The CDR3 runs to 12 residues. With 7 bases removed from V and 3 bases from J, the gap between germline ends came to 10 bases. In DNA, the CDR3 is TGTGCCAGCAAGCGAAGGTACTACGAGCAGTACTTC. The encoded protein is CASKRRYYEQYF.

This clonotype was recorded a few times. The chain links TRBV9 to TRBJ2-7, with 10 nucleotides matching TRBD2. Germline-derived CDR1 and CDR2 are SGDLS and YYNGEE. The length of the CDR3 is 14 residues. V trimming: 7 bases; J trimming: 6 bases; junction bases outside the gene matches: 10. CDR3 DNA: TGTGCCAGCTCCATAAGCGGGGGGGCCCGCGAGCAGTACTTC. It translates to CASSISGGAREQYF.

This clonotype was detected only once. A far larger clone is one base from this, pointing to a likely read error. J is TRBJ2-7 and V is TRBV6-1; 7 bases are a match to TRBD1. This CDR3 is 14 amino acids long. Germline loops: CDR1 MNHNS, CDR2 SASEGT. CDR3 nucleotide sequence: TGTGCCAGCAGTCCCGGGACAGCCTCCTACGGGCAGTACTTC. This translates into CASSPGTASYGQYF.

This clonotype was counted ten times or more. The rearrangement links TRBV28 to TRBJ2-5; a weak D match, TRBD2 (5 bases). This CDR3 contains 11 residues. Germline loops: CDR1 MDHEN, CDR2 SYDVKM. Between the trimmed V and J ends, which lost 8 bases and 5 bases, there was a span of 9 bases. The chain's CDR3 is CASGGVETQYF. The CDR3 DNA reads TGTGCCAGCGGAGGCGTGGAGACCCAGTACTTC.

This clonotype was detected ten times or more. The V gene is TRBV11-2, the J gene TRBJ1-1; tentatively, D is TRBD1 (6 bases). Trimming cost V 6 bases and J 4 bases, with 15 bases left between them. Germline values: CDR1 SGHAT, CDR2 FQNNGV. The CDR3 has 14 amino acids. The CDR3 nucleotides read TGTGCCAGCAGTTTGGGAGGGGGTGGCACTGAAGCTTTCTTT. Amino acids: CASSLGGGGTEAFF.

The V call is TRBV2, the J call TRBJ2-3; D is ambiguous. The CDR3 extends over 13 amino acids. V dropped 3 bases and J dropped 3 bases, with 7 bases sitting between them. CDR1 and CDR2 from the germline V gene are SNHLY and FYNNEI. The CDR3 DNA sequence: TGTGCCAGCAGTGAGTGGATAACAGATACGCAGTATTTT. Its protein is CASSEWITDTQYF.